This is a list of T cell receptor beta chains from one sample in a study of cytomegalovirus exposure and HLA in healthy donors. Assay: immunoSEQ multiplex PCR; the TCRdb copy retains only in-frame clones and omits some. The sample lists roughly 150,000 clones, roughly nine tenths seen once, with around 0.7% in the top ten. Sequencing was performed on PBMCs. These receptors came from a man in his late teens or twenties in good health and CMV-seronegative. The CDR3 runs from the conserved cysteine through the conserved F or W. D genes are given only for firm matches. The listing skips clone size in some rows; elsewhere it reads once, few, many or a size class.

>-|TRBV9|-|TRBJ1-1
TGTGCCAGCAGCGTAGGAGCGACGAACACTGAAGCTTTCTTT
CASSVGATNTEAFF
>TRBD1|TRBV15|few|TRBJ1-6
TGTGCCACCAGCATTTCGACAGGGAATTCACCCCTCCACTTT
CATSISTGNSPLHF
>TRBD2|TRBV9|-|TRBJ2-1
TGTGCCAGCAGCGTAGACGGGGGGTCCTACAATGAGCAGTTCTTC
CASSVDGGSYNEQFF
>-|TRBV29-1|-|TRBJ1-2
TGCAGCGCAATCCTACAGGAAAACTATGGCTACACCTTC
CSAILQENYGYTF
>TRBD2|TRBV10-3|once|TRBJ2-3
TGTGCCATCAGTGAAACCAGGACTAGCGGGAGTTTGGGTTGGGCAGATACGCAGTATTTT
CAISETRTSGSLGWADTQYF
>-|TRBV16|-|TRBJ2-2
TGTGCCAGCAGCCAATACAGGACGAACACCGGGGAGCTGTTTTTT
CASSQYRTNTGELFF
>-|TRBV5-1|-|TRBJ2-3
TGCGCCAGCAGCTTGGGCGGGTACTACACAGATACGCAGTATTTT
CASSLGGYYTDTQYF
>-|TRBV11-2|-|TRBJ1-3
TGTGCCAGCAGTTACTTGGGGGGGCTCTTTCCGAACACCATATATTTT
CASSYLGGLFPNTIYF
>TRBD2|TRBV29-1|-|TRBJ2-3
TGCAGCGTTGAAGAGGGACTAGCTACAGATACGCAGTATTTT
CSVEEGLATDTQYF
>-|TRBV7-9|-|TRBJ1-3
TGTGCCAGCAGCTTATATGGAGGGAGCTCTGGAAACACCATATATTTT
CASSLYGGSSGNTIYF
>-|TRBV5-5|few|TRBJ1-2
TGTGCCAGCAGCCCCTTACAGGCGAGCTATGGCTACACCTTC
CASSPLQASYGYTF
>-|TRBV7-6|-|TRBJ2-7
TGTGCCAGCAGCTTAGCGACGAGGAGAACTAGCAGCTACGAGCAGTACTTC
CASSLATRRTSSYEQYF
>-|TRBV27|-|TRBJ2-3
TGTGCCAGCAGTTGGTCCAGCGGAAGCACAGATACGCAGTATTTT
CASSWSSGSTDTQYF
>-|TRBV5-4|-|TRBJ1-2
TGTGCCAGCAGCTTGCCGGGACTCGGCGGGGGCTACACCTTC
CASSLPGLGGGYTF
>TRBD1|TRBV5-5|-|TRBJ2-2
TGTGCCAGCAGCAAGGGACAGGGTTTGAACGGGGAGCTGTTTTTT
CASSKGQGLNGELFF
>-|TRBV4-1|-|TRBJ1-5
TGCGCCAGCAGCCAAGTTTTGCGCCGGGACACCCGCAATCAGCCCCAGCATTTT
CASSQVLRRDTRNQPQHF
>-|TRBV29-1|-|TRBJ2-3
TGCAGCGTCGGACATAGTAGCGGCCTTGCAGATACGCAGTATTTT
CSVGHSSGLADTQYF
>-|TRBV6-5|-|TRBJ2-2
TGTGCCAGCAGTTATTCGGGGGTGAACACCGGGGAGCTGTTTTTT
CASSYSGVNTGELFF
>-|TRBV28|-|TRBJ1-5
TGTGCCAGCAGTAAAGGCAGGGACTGGTTATACAATCAGCCCCAGCATTTT
CASSKGRDWLYNQPQHF
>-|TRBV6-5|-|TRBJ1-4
TGTGCCAGCAGTTACACGAGAGGGGAAAAACTGTTTTTT
CASSYTRGEKLFF
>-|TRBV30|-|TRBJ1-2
TGTGCCTGGAGTGTCTCCCCACAGGGTGGCTATGGCTACACCTTC
CAWSVSPQGGYGYTF
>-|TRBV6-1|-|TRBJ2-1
TGTGCCAGCAGAGAGGCCTATGTTGCCAGCAATGAGCAGTTCTTC
CASREAYVASNEQFF
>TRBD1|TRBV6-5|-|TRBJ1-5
TGTGCCAGCAGTTACGTCACAGGGGGTAGCAATCAGCCCCAGCATTTT
CASSYVTGGSNQPQHF
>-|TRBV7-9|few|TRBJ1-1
TGTGCCAGCAGCAACCAGGGTTTTGAAGCTTTCTTT
CASSNQGFEAFF
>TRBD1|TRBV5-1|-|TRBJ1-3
TGCGCCAGCAGCGTGATATCCGGGACAGGGGCAAGCTCTGGAAACACCATATATTTT
CASSVISGTGASSGNTIYF
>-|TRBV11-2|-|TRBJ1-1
TGTGCCAGCAACCCGCACATGAACACTGAAGCTTTCTTT
CASNPHMNTEAFF
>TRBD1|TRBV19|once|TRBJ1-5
TGTGCCAGTAGGGACACAGGGGATAGCAATCAGCCCCAGCATTTT
CASRDTGDSNQPQHF